The subject of this entry is one T cell receptor beta chain. How the authors handled the data: Reference gene primer amplification gave estimated nucleated cell counts. Clones were read by immunoSEQ multiplex PCR, and TCRdb kept only the in-frame ones, dropping some. V and J calls plus clone size are reproduced from that table; the DNA served to infer D and trimming. This table holds some 120,000 clones, around nine tenths found once. This sample stems from a study of blood T cell repertoires in COVID-19. As for the study in general: Donors in the United States, Italy and Spain gave samples during acute or convalescent COVID-19. The cDNA or gDNA used as material had been derived from T cells, B-cell-depleted T cells, or PBMCs.

The V end lost 5 bases, the J end lost 10 bases, and 21 bases lay between the germline ends. The germline V gene encodes CDR1 SEHNR and CDR2 FQNEAQ (reference sequence). The CDR3 is made up of 16 amino acids. Material: peripheral blood. The sequence was collected from a man in his forties with acute or convalescent COVID-19. The rearrangement links TRBV7-9 to TRBJ1-6; maybe TRBD1 (5 bases). CDR3 DNA: TGTGCCAGCAGCCCTCCGGGGGTCGTACAATACTCACCCCTCCACTTT. Translated, it gives CASSPPGVVQYSPLHF.